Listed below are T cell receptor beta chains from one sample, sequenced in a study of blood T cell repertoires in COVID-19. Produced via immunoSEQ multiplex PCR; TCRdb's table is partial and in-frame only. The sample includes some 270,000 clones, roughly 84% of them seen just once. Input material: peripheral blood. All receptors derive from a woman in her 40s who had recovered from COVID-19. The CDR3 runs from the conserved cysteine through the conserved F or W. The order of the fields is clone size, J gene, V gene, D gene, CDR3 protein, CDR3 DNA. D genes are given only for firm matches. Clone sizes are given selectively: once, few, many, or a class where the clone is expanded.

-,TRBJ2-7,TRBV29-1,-,CSVVLRQKPYEQYF,TGCAGCGTGGTCTTGAGGCAGAAACCCTACGAGCAGTACTTC
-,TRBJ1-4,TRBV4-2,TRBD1,CASSQEQGATNEKLFF,TGTGCCAGCAGCCAAGAGCAGGGGGCAACTAATGAAAAACTGTTTTTT
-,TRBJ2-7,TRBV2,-,CASNNYRAEQYF,TGTGCCAGCAATAACTACAGGGCGGAGCAGTACTTC
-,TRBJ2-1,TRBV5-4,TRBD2,CASSAGTSGGIYNEQFF,TGTGCCAGCAGCGCCGGGACTAGCGGGGGTATTTACAATGAGCAGTTCTTC
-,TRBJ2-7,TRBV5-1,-,CASGPSYYEQYF,TGCGCCAGCGGGCCCTCCTACTACGAGCAGTACTTC
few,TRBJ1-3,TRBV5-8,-,CASSSRGRSGNTIYF,TGTGCCAGCAGCTCGCGGGGCCGCTCTGGAAACACCATATATTTT
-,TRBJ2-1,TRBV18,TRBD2,CASSPLAGGNEQFF,TGTGCCAGCTCACCGCTAGCGGGGGGCAATGAGCAGTTCTTC
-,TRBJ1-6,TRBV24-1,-,CATSDNRVNSPLHF,TGTGCCACCAGTGATAACAGGGTGAATTCACCCCTCCACTTT
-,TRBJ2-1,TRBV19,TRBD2,CASSPRAGGGHEQFF,TGTGCCAGTAGCCCACGTGCGGGGGGAGGTCATGAGCAGTTCTTC
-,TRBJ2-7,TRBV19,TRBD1,CASSIGDRSYEQYF,TGTGCCAGTAGTATTGGGGACAGGAGCTACGAGCAGTACTTC
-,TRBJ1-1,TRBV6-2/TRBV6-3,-,CASSLGDYTGTEAFF,TGTGCCAGCAGTTTGGGGGACTACACGGGGACTGAAGCTTTCTTT
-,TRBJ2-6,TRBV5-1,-,CASSLKELSGANVLTF,TGCGCCAGCAGCTTAAAGGAGTTATCAGGGGCCAACGTCCTGACTTTC
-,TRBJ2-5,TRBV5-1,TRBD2,CASSFTPASGEETQYF,TGCGCCAGCAGTTTCACGCCGGCTAGCGGAGAAGAGACCCAGTACTTC
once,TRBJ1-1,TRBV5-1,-,CASSLGGVNTEAFF,TGCGCCAGCAGCTTGGGCGGAGTGAACACTGAAGCTTTCTTT
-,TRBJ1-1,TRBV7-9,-,CASSLVDTPDTEAFF,TGTGCCAGCAGCTTAGTAGACACCCCGGACACTGAAGCTTTCTTT
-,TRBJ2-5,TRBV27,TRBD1,CASSLGQGAWETQYF,TGTGCCAGCAGTTTAGGGCAGGGGGCTTGGGAGACCCAGTACTTC
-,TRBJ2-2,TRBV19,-,CASSIGQPNTGELFF,TGTGCCAGTAGTATAGGACAACCGAACACCGGGGAGCTGTTTTTT
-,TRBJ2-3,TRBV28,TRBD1,CASSRPTGMADTQYF,TGTGCCAGCAGCCGCCCGACAGGGATGGCAGATACGCAGTATTTT
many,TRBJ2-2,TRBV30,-,CAWSRGTGELFF,TGTGCCTGGAGCCGAGGCACCGGGGAGCTGTTTTTT
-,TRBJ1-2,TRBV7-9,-,CASSVSEGGGYTF,TGTGCCAGCAGCGTGAGTGAGGGAGGTGGCTACACCTTC
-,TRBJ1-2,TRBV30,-,CAWTGSNYGYTF,TGTGCCTGGACAGGGTCTAACTATGGCTACACCTTC
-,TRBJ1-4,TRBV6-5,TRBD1,CASSRQGADEKLFF,TGTGCCAGCAGTCGCCAGGGGGCGGATGAAAAACTGTTTTTT
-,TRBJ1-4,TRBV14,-,CASSQPPGHLFF,TGTGCCAGCAGCCAACCTCCGGGACACCTGTTTTTT
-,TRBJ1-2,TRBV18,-,CASSPRAGPDRSYTF,TGTGCCAGCTCACCACGGGCAGGACCGGACAGAAGCTACACCTTC
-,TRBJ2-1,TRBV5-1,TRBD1,CASSYSPGQGAYEQFF,TGCGCCAGCAGCTATTCTCCGGGACAGGGGGCCTATGAGCAGTTCTTC
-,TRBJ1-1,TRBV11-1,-,CASSLGPRNTEAFF,TGTGCCAGCAGCTTAGGTCCCAGGAACACTGAAGCTTTCTTT
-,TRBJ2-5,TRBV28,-,CASSFGPGQETQYF,TGTGCCAGCAGTTTCGGCCCAGGTCAAGAGACCCAGTACTTC
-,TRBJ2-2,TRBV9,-,CASSVAGVDTGELFF,TGTGCCAGCAGCGTAGCGGGGGTCGACACCGGGGAGCTGTTTTTT
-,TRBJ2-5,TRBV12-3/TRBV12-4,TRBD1,CASSWTGEETQYF,TGTGCCAGCAGTTGGACAGGGGAAGAGACCCAGTACTTC
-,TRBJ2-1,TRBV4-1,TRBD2,CASSQDLAAHNEQFF,TGCGCCAGCAGCCAAGACCTAGCGGCTCACAATGAGCAGTTCTTC
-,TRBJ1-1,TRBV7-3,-,CASSSGRGTEAFF,TGTGCCAGCAGCTCCGGGAGGGGAACTGAAGCTTTCTTT
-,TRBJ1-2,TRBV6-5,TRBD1,CASRRQGSSWGYTF,TGTGCCAGCAGGCGACAGGGAAGTAGTTGGGGCTACACCTTC
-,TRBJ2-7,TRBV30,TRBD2,CAWTSGSYEQYF,TGTGCCTGGACTAGCGGGAGCTACGAGCAGTACTTC
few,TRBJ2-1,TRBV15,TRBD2,CATSGPSGGPSYNEQFF,TGTGCCACCAGCGGTCCTAGCGGGGGGCCATCCTACAATGAGCAGTTCTTC
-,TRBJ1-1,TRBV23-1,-,CASVSDSTEAFF,TGCGCCAGCGTCTCCGACAGCACTGAAGCTTTCTTT
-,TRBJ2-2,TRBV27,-,CASNRLDFQNTGELFF,TGTGCCAGCAATCGTCTGGACTTTCAGAACACCGGGGAGCTGTTTTTT
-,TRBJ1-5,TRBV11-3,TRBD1,CASSLERGRTQHF,TGTGCCAGCAGCTTAGAGAGGGGGCGCACCCAGCATTTT
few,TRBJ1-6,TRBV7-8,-,CASSPPGHSSPLHF,TGTGCCAGCAGTCCTCCGGGACACTCTTCACCCCTCCACTTT
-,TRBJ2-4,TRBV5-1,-,CASSLEWGENIQYF,TGCGCCAGCAGCTTAGAGTGGGGGGAAAACATTCAGTACTTC
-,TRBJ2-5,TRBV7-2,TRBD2,CASSLAGGAGETQYF,TGTGCCAGCAGCTTAGCCGGGGGGGCGGGTGAGACCCAGTACTTC
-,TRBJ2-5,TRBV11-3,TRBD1,CASSFHRGARPETQYF,TGTGCCAGCAGCTTCCACAGGGGCGCTCGTCCAGAGACCCAGTACTTC
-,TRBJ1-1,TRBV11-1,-,CASSLGGQAFF,TGTGCCAGCAGCTTGGGGGGGCAAGCTTTCTTT
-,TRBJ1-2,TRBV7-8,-,CASSSSSLNYGYTF,TGTGCCAGCAGCTCATCAAGCCTGAACTATGGCTACACCTTC
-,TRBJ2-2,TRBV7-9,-,CASPGDSGNTGELFF,TGTGCCAGCCCGGGGGACAGTGGGAACACCGGGGAGCTGTTTTTT
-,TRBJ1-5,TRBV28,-,CASSWAENQPQHF,TGTGCCAGCAGTTGGGCAGAGAATCAGCCCCAGCATTTT
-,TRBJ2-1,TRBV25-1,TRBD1,CASRGQGVRNEQFF,TGTGCCAGCAGGGGACAGGGGGTTCGCAATGAGCAGTTCTTC
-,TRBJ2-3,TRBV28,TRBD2,CASTIGPTSGVTDTQYF,TGTGCCAGCACTATCGGGCCGACTAGCGGGGTCACAGATACGCAGTATTTT
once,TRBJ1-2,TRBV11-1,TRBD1,CASSRPAAGGADGYTF,TGTGCCAGCAGCCGACCGGCGGCAGGGGGCGCAGATGGCTACACCTTC
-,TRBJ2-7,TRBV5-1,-,CASSLEAGEQYF,TGCGCCAGCAGCTTGGAGGCGGGGGAGCAGTACTTC
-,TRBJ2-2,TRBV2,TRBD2,CASSRTSSYTGELFF,TGTGCCAGCAGCCGGACTAGCAGCTACACCGGGGAGCTGTTTTTT
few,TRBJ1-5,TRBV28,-,CASSPRRAQHF,TGTGCCAGCAGCCCCAGACGGGCCCAGCATTTT
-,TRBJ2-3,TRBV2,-,CASSPAGSTDTQYF,TGTGCCAGCAGTCCAGCGGGTAGCACAGATACGCAGTATTTT
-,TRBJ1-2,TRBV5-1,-,CASSRGDTMNYGYTF,TGCGCCAGCAGCCGGGGGGACACGATGAACTATGGCTACACCTTC
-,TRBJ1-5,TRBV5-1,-,CASSPGQGGEPLNQPQHF,TGCGCCAGCAGCCCCGGTCAGGGAGGCGAGCCCCTCAATCAGCCCCAGCATTTT
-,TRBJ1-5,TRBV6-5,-,CASSYGRNQPQHF,TGTGCCAGCAGTTACGGGAGGAATCAGCCCCAGCATTTT